Listed below are T cell receptor beta chains from one sample, sequenced in a study of shared clonotypes between healthy human individuals. Assay used: immunoSEQ multiplex PCR; TCRdb lists only in-frame clones, some missing. The data show a few million clones, about 93% seen once. Sequenced input: naive CD8+ T cells from PBMCs. These receptors were obtained from a man between 18 and 29 years old in good health. Some clones in this sample may be carry-over from other donors' samples. The CDR3 runs from the conserved cysteine through the conserved F or W. The D gene is left open where the match is weak. Only part of the rows carry a size: once, few, many, or a class if the clone is expanded.

cdr3_nt,cdr3_aa,v_call,j_call,d_call,clone_size,cdr3_length
TGTGCCAGCAGTGGAAACAGGGGTGTAAACACTGAAGCTTTCTTT,CASSGNRGVNTEAFF,TRBV6-1,TRBJ1-1,TRBD1,-,15
TGTGCCAGCAGCTTAACGTTCGGCAGCTATGGCTACACCTTC,CASSLTFGSYGYTF,TRBV7-3,TRBJ1-2,-,-,14
TGTGCCAGCAGTTTATCAGCGGGAGGTGCCTCCTACGAGCAGTACTTC,CASSLSAGGASYEQYF,TRBV27,TRBJ2-7,TRBD2,-,16
TGTGCCAGCAGTTTACGAGGACCCCAAGAGACCCAGTACTTC,CASSLRGPQETQYF,TRBV28,TRBJ2-5,-,-,14
TGTGCCAGCAGCTTAGCGGGGTCCGCCGGGGAGCTGTTTTTT,CASSLAGSAGELFF,TRBV7-3,TRBJ2-2,-,-,14
TGTGCCAGCAGCCCGATCCCGGGACAGGGGTTAATAGGGAACACTGAAGCTTTCTTT,CASSPIPGQGLIGNTEAFF,TRBV7-9,TRBJ1-1,TRBD1,-,19
TGTGCCAGCAGCCCTCCCCGACAGGGTTGGGAGACCCAGTACTTC,CASSPPRQGWETQYF,TRBV7-9,TRBJ2-5,TRBD1,-,15
TGTGCCAGCAGTTTAAATGGGAATCTGAACACTGAAGCTTTCTTT,CASSLNGNLNTEAFF,TRBV27,TRBJ1-1,-,-,15
TGTGCCAGCAGCTCCCGGGGGTATACTAGCACAGATACGCAGTATTTT,CASSSRGYTSTDTQYF,TRBV13,TRBJ2-3,-,-,16
TGTGCCAGCGATGGGACTAGGAATGAGCAGTTCTTC,CASDGTRNEQFF,TRBV2,TRBJ2-1,TRBD2,-,12
TGTGCCAGCAGCGAGGGACTAGCGGGAGTTCTCCATGAGCAGTTCTTC,CASSEGLAGVLHEQFF,TRBV7-9,TRBJ2-1,TRBD2,-,16
TGCGCCAGCAGCTGGCACCGGGACCGTACCTACGAGCAGTACTTC,CASSWHRDRTYEQYF,TRBV5-1,TRBJ2-7,-,-,15
TGTGCCAGCAGCGAAATTCCCGGGACTAGCTACAATGAGCAGTTCTTC,CASSEIPGTSYNEQFF,TRBV6-1,TRBJ2-1,TRBD2,-,16
TGTGCCAGCAGTCAGGACAGGGACTACGAGCAGTACTTC,CASSQDRDYEQYF,TRBV28,TRBJ2-7,TRBD1,-,13
TGTGCCAGCTCACCCCAGGTAGCCACCTCTGGGGCCAACGTCCTGACTTTC,CASSPQVATSGANVLTF,TRBV18,TRBJ2-6,-,once,17
TGTGCCAGCACCTATGGGGGGGTCGAAAAACTGTTTTTT,CASTYGGVEKLFF,TRBV6-6,TRBJ1-4,-,-,13
TGTGCCAGCAGCTTAGCTGACGGGGGAATCGGGAACACTGAAGCTTTCTTT,CASSLADGGIGNTEAFF,TRBV7-6,TRBJ1-1,-,-,17
TGTGCCAGCGATCATCAGGGGAGCCCAGATACGCAGTATTTT,CASDHQGSPDTQYF,TRBV7-9,TRBJ2-3,-,-,14
TGTGCCAGCAGGGGTGGGGGCAGTAGTTTTTCCTACGAGCAGTACTTC,CASRGGGSSFSYEQYF,TRBV28,TRBJ2-7,-,-,16
TGCGCCAGCAGGAAAGGGGATGGCTACACCTTC,CASRKGDGYTF,TRBV5-1,TRBJ1-2,-,-,11